A single sample gave rise to the 26 T cell receptor beta chains below, sequenced in a study of shared clonotypes between healthy human individuals. The data were produced by immunoSEQ multiplex PCR, yet TCRdb's version contains in-frame clones alone and is incomplete. The sample shows some 96,000 clones, 40% to 55% of them seen only once. Sequencing was done on a sample of PBMCs. These receptors came from a middle-aged woman in good health. Some clones in this sample may be carry-over from other donors' samples.

This chain connects TRBV28 to TRBJ2-1, with 8 bases fitting TRBD1. V shed 7 bases, J shed 7 bases, and the junction held 12 bases outside the gene matches. This CDR3 region has 15 residues. Germline assignment: CDR1 MDHEN and CDR2 SYDVKM. CDR3 loop: CASTRGTGNINEQFF. CDR3 in DNA: TGTGCCAGCACCAGGGGGACAGGCAATATAAATGAGCAGTTCTTC.

This clone has just a few counts. V gene TRBV18 combines with J gene TRBJ2-5, with TRBD1 matching over 8 bases. Matching the DNA end better, TRBJ2-7 makes the J call doubtful. The CDR3 loop spans 15 amino acids. Germline loops: CDR1 KGHSH, CDR2 LQKENI. DNA for the CDR3: TGTGCCAGCTCACCGAGGTCACAGGGGGGCTCCGAGCAGTACTTC. Its protein product is CASSPRSQGGSEQYF.

CDR3 sequence reads: CASSSGLVNEQFF. In DNA form, the CDR3 reads TGTGCCAGCAGCTCAGGACTAGTTAATGAGCAGTTCTTC. The chain links TRBV7-2 to TRBJ2-1; 7 nucleotides align to TRBD2. The J segment lost 7 bases and the V segment lost 4 bases, leaving 4 bases of the junction unmatched. CDR1 is SGHTA and CDR2 is FQGNSA in the germline V gene. The CDR3 is 13 amino acids. The full variable domain, with the rest looked up from reference TRBV7-2 and TRBJ2-1, is GAGVSQSPSNKVTEKGKDVELRCDPISGHTALYWYRQSLGQGLEFLIYFQGNSAPDKSGLPSDRFSAERTGGSVSTLTIQRTQQEDSAVYLCASSSGLVNEQFFGPGTRLTVL.

The table lists this clone with many counts. The genes are TRBV6-5 and TRBJ2-5; D is perhaps TRBD1 (5 bases). V was trimmed by 5 bases and J by 2 bases, leaving 6 bases between them. Germline V gene lookup returns CDR1 MNHEY and CDR2 SVGAGI. The CDR3 spans 12 residues. The CDR3 DNA sequence: TGTGCCAGCAGTCCAGGGCAAGAGACCCAGTACTTC. Its protein is CASSPGQETQYF.

The rearrangement joins TRBV5-6 to TRBJ2-5; TRBD2 matches at 8 bases. CDR3 length: 14 amino acids. Germline CDR1 is SGHDT and CDR2 is YYEEEE. Unmatched junction bases numbered 3, after V lost 4 bases and J lost 1 base. The CDR3 nucleotides are TGTGCCAGCAGCCCACTAGCGGCCCAAGAGACCCAGTACTTC. Its protein is CASSPLAAQETQYF.

This clone was picked up many times. The CDR3 is CAWSASVGEQYF. Written as DNA, the CDR3 is TGTGCCTGGAGTGCTTCGGTAGGTGAGCAGTACTTC. The chain couples TRBV30 to TRBJ2-7; D gene uncertain. Trimming left V 1 base short and J 7 bases short, with 11 bases between. There are 12 residues in the CDR3. Per germline, CDR1 GTSNPN and CDR2 SVGIG (reference sequence).

This clone has just a few counts. The J gene is TRBJ2-7, the V gene TRBV2; TRBD1 agrees at 11 bases. V shed 3 bases and J 6 bases; nucleotides not matched to a gene: 7. This CDR3 is built from 15 residues. The germline gives CDR1 SNHLY, CDR2 FYNNEI. The CDR3 DNA reads TGTGCCAGCAGTGAGTGGGACAGGGGGTCTGTCGAGCAGTACTTC. Its protein is CASSEWDRGSVEQYF.

CDR3 in DNA: TGTGCCAGCAGCTTAGCGGGAGGGCCCACTAGATACGAGCAGTACTTC. Translation: CASSLAGGPTRYEQYF. V usage is TRBV4-2 and J usage is TRBJ2-7, with 11 bases matching TRBD2. With V trimmed by 5 bases and J by 4 bases, 10 bases remained unmatched. This CDR3 has 16 amino acids. Per the germline V gene, CDR1 is LGHNA and CDR2 is YNFKEQ.

This chain links TRBV10-2 with TRBJ2-1; D ambiguous. The germline V gene encodes CDR1 WSHSY and CDR2 SAAADI. The CDR3 sequence is 12 residues long. V gave up 6 bases and J gave up 8 bases, with 11 bases separating them. DNA of the CDR3: TGCGCCAGCAGGACGTCTGGGGATGAGCAGTTCTTC. Its protein product is CASRTSGDEQFF.

Comment on this clone: It may be a read error: a sequence one base away is much more abundant. The V and J genes are TRBV7-2 and TRBJ1-2, with D unclear. V was clipped by 5 bases and J by 6 bases, with 10 bases between them. The CDR3 loop spans 12 amino acids. Germline V lookup: CDR1 SGHTA, CDR2 FQGNSA. The CDR3 DNA follows: TGTGCCAGCAGCCAGATAGGGCATGGCTACACCTTC. It yields the protein CASSQIGHGYTF.

This chain connects TRBV11-2 to TRBJ2-7; unclear D gene. V dropped 5 bases and J dropped 2 bases, with 7 bases sitting between them. In germline, CDR1 is SGHAT, CDR2 FQNNGV. This CDR3 contains 12 residues. As DNA, the CDR3 is TGTGCCAGCAGCCGAACCCCCTACGAGCAGTACTTC. Translating it yields CASSRTPYEQYF.

The chain has TRBV2 and TRBJ2-1, with 10 positions matching TRBD2. The ends lost 5 bases at V and 7 bases at J; junction bases unmatched: 11. Germline CDR1 reads SNHLY; CDR2 reads FYNNEI. The CDR3 has 16 residues. CDR3 residues: CASSRSPSGSGNEQFF. The CDR3 coding sequence is TGTGCCAGCAGTCGATCACCTAGCGGGAGTGGGAATGAGCAGTTCTTC.

V and J are TRBV15 and TRBJ2-2; weak D call: TRBD2 (5 bases). V gave up 5 bases and J gave up 7 bases, with 14 bases separating them. Germline V gene lookup returns CDR1 LNHNV and CDR2 YYDKDF (reference sequence). The CDR3 loop spans 14 amino acids. CDR3 DNA: TGTGCCACCAGCTCCCCGGGAAGGAACGGGGAGCTGTTTTTT. Protein product: CATSSPGRNGELFF.

The chain is built from TRBV27 and TRBJ1-4; tentatively, D is TRBD1 (5 bases). The CDR3 is 16 amino acids. Per the germline V gene, CDR1 is MNHEY and CDR2 is SMNVEV (reference sequence). Trimming left V 8 bases short and J 8 bases short, with 24 bases between. CDR3 protein: CASSGVGAGLEEKLFF. The CDR3, as DNA: TGTGCCAGCTCGGGGGTAGGGGCAGGGTTGGAGGAAAAACTGTTTTTT.

This clone was recorded at least ten times. This rearrangement joins TRBV27 to TRBJ1-5; 9 nucleotides align to TRBD1. Germline CDR1 and CDR2: MNHEY and SMNVEV (reference sequence). CDR3 length: 14 residues. V lost 5 bases, J lost 9 bases, and 8 bases stayed unmatched. The CDR3 region is CASSPDRGTRPQHF. In DNA form, the CDR3 reads TGTGCCAGCAGTCCCGACAGGGGGACTCGGCCCCAGCATTTT.

The CDR3 is CAWRGRGQTGELFF. CDR3 sequence (DNA): TGTGCCTGGCGGGGCAGGGGGCAAACCGGGGAGCTGTTTTTT. The chain employs TRBV30 and TRBJ2-2; 8 bases match TRBD1. Germline assignment: CDR1 GTSNPN and CDR2 SVGIG (reference sequence). V trimming: 5 bases; J trimming: 5 bases; junction bases outside the gene matches: 7. This CDR3 comprises 14 residues.

Details on this clone: A far larger clone is just one base off, so this is likely a read error. The J gene is TRBJ2-4, the V gene TRBV29-1, with D possibly matching TRBD2 (5 bases). The CDR3 consists of 12 residues. The germline V gene encodes CDR1 SQVTM and CDR2 ANQGSEA. Trimming left V 6 bases short and J 8 bases short, with 14 bases between. The CDR3 sequence is CSVRPTEDIQYF. The CDR3 DNA follows: TGCAGCGTAAGGCCTACGGAGGACATTCAGTACTTC. Variable domain in full (rest from reference TRBV29-1 and TRBJ2-4): SAVISQKPSRDICQRGTSLTIQCQVDSQVTMMFWYRQQPGQSLTLIATANQGSEATYESGFVIDKFPISRPNLTFSTLTVSNMSPEDSSIYLCSVRPTEDIQYFGAGTRLSVL.

The table lists this clone with many counts. The rearrangement links TRBV4-2 to TRBJ1-4; 8 bases map to TRBD1. CDR1 and CDR2 (germline): LGHNA, YNFKEQ. The V segment lost 6 bases and the J segment 7 bases; nucleotides outside the gene matches: 10. The CDR3 sequence is 15 residues long. The CDR3 DNA sequence: TGTGCCAGCAGACCGACAGGGGTGGGTGGTGAAAAACTGTTTTTT. It translates to CASRPTGVGGEKLFF.

In DNA form, the CDR3 reads TGTGCCAGCTCACCACTGGGGGCCGGCTACACCTTC. Amino acid sequence: CASSPLGAGYTF. The chain links TRBV18 to TRBJ1-2, with D possibly TRBD1 on 6 matching bases. Germline V gene sequence: CDR1 KGHSH, CDR2 LQKENI. V was cut by 1 base and J by 8 bases, with 8 bases left in between. There are 12 residues in the CDR3.

J is TRBJ2-7 and V is TRBV6-5; D gene unclear. Trimming pared 2 bases from V and 7 bases from J, leaving 9 bases between. The CDR3 is 12 residues long. Per germline, CDR1 MNHEY and CDR2 SVGAGI. For the CDR3, the DNA is TGTGCCAGCAGTTACACCCCGCGGGAGCAGTACTTC. It is translated as CASSYTPREQYF.

The chain joins TRBV10-3 to TRBJ1-3; the match to TRBD1 covers 7 bases. This CDR3 comprises 16 residues. In germline, CDR1 is ENHRY, CDR2 SYGVKD. The V gene end was trimmed by 3 bases and the J gene end by 7 bases; junction bases not matched to a gene: 12. The CDR3 loop is CAISDISRDRRNTIYF. CDR3 nucleotide sequence: TGTGCCATCAGTGATATCTCCCGGGACAGAAGGAACACCATATATTTT.

Regarding this clone: Possible read error: a much larger clone is one base away. The gene calls are TRBV7-9 and TRBJ2-7; weak D call: TRBD1 (6 bases). CDR1 is SEHNR and CDR2 is FQNEAQ in the germline V gene (reference sequence). The CDR3 has 13 residues. With 5 bases removed from V and 2 bases from J, the gap between germline ends came to 10 bases. The DNA for the CDR3 is TGTGCCAGCAGCCACGGACAGACCTACGAGCAGTACTTC. Protein: CASSHGQTYEQYF.

This clone was counted between two and nine times. The gene calls are TRBV15 and TRBJ2-3, with D possibly being TRBD2 (7 bases). The CDR3 sequence is 15 residues long. V lost 3 bases and J 4 bases, leaving 14 bases between the germline ends. Per germline, CDR1 LNHNV and CDR2 YYDKDF (reference sequence). The CDR3 DNA follows: TGTGCCACCAGCAGGGCACGGGGGGCCCCAGATACGCAGTATTTT. Translation gives CATSRARGAPDTQYF.

This chain connects TRBV2 to TRBJ1-1; TRBD1 matches 9 bases. This CDR3 has 14 amino acids. Germline assignment: CDR1 SNHLY and CDR2 FYNNEI. The J segment lost 3 bases and the V segment lost 8 bases, leaving 7 bases of the junction unmatched. The CDR3: CASVPGQGDTEAFF. The CDR3 DNA follows: TGTGCCAGCGTCCCGGGACAGGGTGACACTGAAGCTTTCTTT.

CDR3 amino acids: CASATGADTQYF. The CDR3 DNA sequence: TGTGCCAGCGCCACGGGTGCAGATACGCAGTATTTT. The chain carries TRBV4-2 and TRBJ2-3; D ambiguous. V lost 8 bases and J lost 4, with 10 bases in between. Germline values: CDR1 LGHNA, CDR2 YNFKEQ. The CDR3 is 12 amino acids.

This clone was observed many times. One junction end does not reproduce the germline sequence, and a read error may be involved. The chain uses TRBV30 and TRBJ2-7, with 7 bases fitting TRBD2. The CDR3 is made up of 14 amino acids. From germline, CDR1 is GTSNPN and CDR2 SVGIG (reference sequence). The CDR3 nucleotides read TGTGCCTGGAGTGTAGGCGGGAGCTCCCACGAGCAGTACTTC. This sequence encodes CAWSVGGSSHEQYF.